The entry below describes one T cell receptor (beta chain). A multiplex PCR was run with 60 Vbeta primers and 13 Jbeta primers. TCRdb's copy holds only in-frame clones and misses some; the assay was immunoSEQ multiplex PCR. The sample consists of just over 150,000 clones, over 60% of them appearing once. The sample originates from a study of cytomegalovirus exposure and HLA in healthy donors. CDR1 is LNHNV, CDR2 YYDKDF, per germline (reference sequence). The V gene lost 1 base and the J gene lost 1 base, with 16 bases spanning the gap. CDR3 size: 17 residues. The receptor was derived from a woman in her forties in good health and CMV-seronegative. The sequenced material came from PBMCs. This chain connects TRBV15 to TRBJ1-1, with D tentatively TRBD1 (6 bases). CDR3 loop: CATSRGPGYRANTEAFF. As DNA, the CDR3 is TGTGCCACCAGCAGAGGTCCAGGTTACAGGGCGAACACTGAAGCTTTCTTT.